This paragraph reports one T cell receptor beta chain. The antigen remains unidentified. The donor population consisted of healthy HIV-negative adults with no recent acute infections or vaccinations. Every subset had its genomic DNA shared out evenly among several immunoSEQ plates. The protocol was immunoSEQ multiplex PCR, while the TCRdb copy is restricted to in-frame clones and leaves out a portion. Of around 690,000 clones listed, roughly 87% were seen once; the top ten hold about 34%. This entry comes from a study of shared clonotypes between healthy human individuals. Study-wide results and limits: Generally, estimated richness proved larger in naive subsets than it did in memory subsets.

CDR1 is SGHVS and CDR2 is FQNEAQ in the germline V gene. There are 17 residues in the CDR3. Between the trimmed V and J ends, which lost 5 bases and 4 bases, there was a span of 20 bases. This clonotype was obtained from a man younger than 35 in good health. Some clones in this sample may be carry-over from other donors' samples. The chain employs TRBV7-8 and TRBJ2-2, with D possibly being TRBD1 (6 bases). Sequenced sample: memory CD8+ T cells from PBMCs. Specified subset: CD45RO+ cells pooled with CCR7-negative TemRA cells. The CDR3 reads CASSRPYRDIRTGELFF. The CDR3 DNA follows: TGTGCCAGCAGCCGACCGTACCGGGACATACGCACCGGGGAGCTGTTTTTT.